This T cell receptor beta chain was observed in a study of cytomegalovirus exposure and HLA in healthy donors. Study results and caveats: Previous analysis showed most TCR beta V segments were productive about 87% or about 30% of the time. Reportedly, a later analysis found an Asian-associated ancestry cluster had fewer N-insertions than the roughly 670-donor mean. TCR beta V- and J-gene trimming, according to a later analysis, was linked to a missense DCLRE1C variant. Presence/absence comparisons presumed near-even sequencing depth among donors.

The primer mix had 60 Vbeta and 13 Jbeta primers. Clones were sequenced by immunoSEQ multiplex PCR, and TCRdb holds only the in-frame ones, with some missing. The table has some 120,000 clones, more than 65% seen once; the top ten hold more than 1.4%. As for this clone: What it recognizes is unknown.

The CDR3 has 11 amino acids. V lost 2 bases and J 6 bases, leaving 4 bases between the germline ends. Germline loops: CDR1 SGHDT, CDR2 YYEEEE. The clonotype comes from a young woman in good health and CMV-seronegative. This chain joins TRBV5-6 and TRBJ2-3; D gene unclear. Sequencing used PBMCs. The CDR3 loop reads CASSFRDTQYF. CDR3 nucleotides: TGTGCCAGCAGCTTCAGGGATACGCAGTATTTT.